A single TCR beta chain is shown here with its context. Its recognized antigen is unknown. No per-base quality is available; no much larger clone lies one base away. The record originates from a study of T cells in Graves' hyperthyroidism and ophthalmopathy (dated by TCRdb to the late 2010s). For context, the study as a whole: Peripheral blood was sampled at the time of initial diagnosis, prior to any treatment. An independent validation cohort of fewer than 20 hyperthyroidism patients and 17 patients who later progressed to ophthalmopathy tested prospective prediction of ophthalmopathy. A discovery cohort of roughly 100 patients, about 43 with Graves' ophthalmopathy and about 58 with stable Graves' hyperthyroidism, was used to find distinguishing TCR V-J signatures. TCR Vbeta CDR3 sequencing of 140 or so peripheral blood samples (roughly 43 ophthalmopathy, some 75 hyperthyroidism and roughly 17 progressor patients) is reported in the paper. After blood sampling, hyperthyroidism patients were treated with methimazole at a starting dose of 30 mg daily, and ophthalmopathy patients were treated with high-dose intravenous methylprednisolone. In six Graves' hyperthyroidism patients, the study also compared T-cell repertoires from thyroid tissue with T-cell repertoires from blood. The roughly 94 discovery patients were randomly split 7:3 into training and test sets.

V loses 1 base of germline sequence and J loses 7 bases, and the interval between the two ends is 17 bases. Inclusive of the bounding cysteine and phenylalanine, the CDR3 is 15 residues long. Only CDR3 DNA is held: 45 bases, read in frame from base 1. Via the germline V gene, CDR1 is SGHRS and CDR2 YFSETQ. Ophthalmopathy patients had moderately to severely active disease, with a Clinical Activity Score of 3 or more, a NOSPECS grade of 4 or more, and a disease duration of less than 3 months. Any patient with an uncontrolled infection, another autoimmune disease, pregnancy or lactation was excluded. Diagnoses relied on clinical symptoms, serum thyroxine and TRAb, thyroid ultrasound and orbital computed tomography. PBMCs were separated from about 10 ml of fresh peripheral blood using Ficoll-Paque density gradient centrifugation. Total RNA was extracted using Trizol reagent, and RNA quality was assessed on an Agilent 2100 Bioanalyzer.

Amplification of TCR beta CDR3 regions was carried out from RNA transcripts. The first round of RT-PCR for the TCR CDR3 was performed with the HTBI primer set and the Qiagen OneStep RT-PCR kit. The libraries were constructed in a second round of multiplex PCR and then size-selected and purified. The libraries were sequenced on an Illumina HiSeq2000 using paired-end 100 bp reads. As for the original processing: SOAPnuke was used to process the raw data, with reads discarded if the reads contained adapters or uncalled bases, had a mean Phred below 15, or lacked an exact constant-primer or identifier match. High-quality paired reads were merged with COPE v1.2.5, and unique nucleotide sequences were defined as clonotypes. MiTCR v1.1 was used to align the clonotypes against IMGT TRBV, TRBD and TRBJ reference segments. Only V-J combinations with frequency above 0.0001, covering 99.2% of repertoires, were analysed. The TCS score was defined as the ratio of F50 (clonal expansion) to E x V (chaos), calculated using BLOSUM62-based TCRdist between CDR3 peptides within each V-J. Welch's t-statistics and random forest reduced around 550 V-J features to about 12, which were used in a naive Bayes classifier (R e1071). The raw public data were reprocessed by TCRdb itself: fastp quality trimming at Q25, MiXCR clonotype calling, in-frame beta chains only. All rows with the same CDR3 protein become a single entry with the most common DNA and genes. The V and J calls and clone size come from TCRdb's table, not from the authors' own analysis. The sample has hundreds of thousands of distinct CDR3 sequences on record, approximately 22% of them singletons. The top ten clonotypes cover about 53% of the sample.

Results the study describes overall, beyond this receptor: Sample size was not statistically predetermined, and investigators were not blinded to group allocation. In validation, the model predicted progression to ophthalmopathy with 55% to 71% sensitivity and roughly 75% specificity, a median of approximately 6.5 months before onset. Most expanded thyroid clonotypes (frequency above 0.001) were also detected in blood, suggesting blood repertoires may reflect thyroid immune responses. In cross-validation, a model built on a 13 V-J signature told ophthalmopathy apart from stable hyperthyroidism with approximately 91% sensitivity and approximately 84% specificity, and in testing the same model reached 80%/75%.

The clonotype comes from a woman in her sixties or seventies with Graves' ophthalmopathy. The specimen sequenced was blood. The rearrangement combines TRBV5-1 with TRBJ1-2, with the identity of the D gene unclear. The DNA reads as follows: TGCGCCAGCAGCTTGAAAGTGAACAGTCTAGCTGGCTACACCTTC. Translated, this is CASSLKVNSLAGYTF.